The sequence of this TCR beta chain was determined in a study of blood T cell repertoires in COVID-19. This CDR3 has 15 residues. Germline V lookup: CDR1 SGDLS, CDR2 YYNGEE. With 4 bases clipped from V and 3 bases from J, the junction kept 8 bases outside the gene matches. TCRdb keeps only in-frame clones here, not all; method: immunoSEQ multiplex PCR. Seen here are 290,000 or so clones, about 88% observed once, and the top ten hold around 1.4%. The table lists this clone with a count of one. This TCR derives from a man between 65 and 85 years old with acute or convalescent COVID-19. The V and J genes are TRBV9 and TRBJ2-7; 9 nucleotides line up with TRBD2. Sequenced sample: peripheral blood. CDR3 bases: TGTGCCAGCAGCCCGGCTAGCGGGATTGTCTACGAGCAGTACTTC. Protein sequence: CASSPASGIVYEQYF.